The T cell receptor beta chain under discussion was sequenced for a study of cytomegalovirus exposure and HLA in healthy donors. Study-wide background: Unique TCRs numbering around 85 million, obtained from HLA-typed donors, made up an early data release.

Healthy bone marrow donors made up the cohort. The primer mix had 60 Vbeta and 13 Jbeta primers. Profiled with immunoSEQ multiplex PCR; TCRdb holds only in-frame clones, not every one. This sample contains 200,000 or so clones. Material for sequencing was PBMCs. The source of this sequence is a boy aged 5-17 years in good health and CMV-seronegative.

The CDR3 coding sequence is TGTGCCAGCAGCGCCCTACAGGGGATCGGCTATGGCTACACCTTC. Its translation is CASSALQGIGYGYTF. The gene calls are TRBV13 and TRBJ1-2, with 7 positions matching TRBD1. The CDR3 runs 15 residues. Trimming cost V 5 bases and J 4 bases; bases outside gene matches: 10. CDR1 PRHDT and CDR2 FYEKMQ come from the germline V gene (reference sequence).